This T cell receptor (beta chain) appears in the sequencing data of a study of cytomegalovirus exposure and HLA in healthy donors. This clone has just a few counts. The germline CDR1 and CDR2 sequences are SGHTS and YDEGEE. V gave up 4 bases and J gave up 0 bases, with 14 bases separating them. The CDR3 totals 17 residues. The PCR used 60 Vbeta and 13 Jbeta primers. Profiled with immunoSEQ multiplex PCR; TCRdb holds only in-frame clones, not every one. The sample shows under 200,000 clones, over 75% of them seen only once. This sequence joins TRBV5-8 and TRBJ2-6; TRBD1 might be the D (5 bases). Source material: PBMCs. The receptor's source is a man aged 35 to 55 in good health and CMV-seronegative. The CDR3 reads CASSQYRTNSGANVLTF. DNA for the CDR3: TGTGCCAGCAGCCAGTACAGGACAAACTCTGGGGCCAACGTCCTGACTTTC.